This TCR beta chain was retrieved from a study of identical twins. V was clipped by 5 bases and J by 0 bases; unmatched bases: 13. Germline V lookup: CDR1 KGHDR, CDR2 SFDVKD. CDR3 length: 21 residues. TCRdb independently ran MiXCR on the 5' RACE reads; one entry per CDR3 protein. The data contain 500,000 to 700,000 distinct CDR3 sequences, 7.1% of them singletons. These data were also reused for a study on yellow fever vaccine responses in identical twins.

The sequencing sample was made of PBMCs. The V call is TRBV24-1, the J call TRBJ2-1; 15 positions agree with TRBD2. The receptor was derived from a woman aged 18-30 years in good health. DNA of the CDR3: TGTGCCACCAGTGGCTTCCTCGGACTAGCGGGAGGGAAAAGCTCCTACAATGAGCAGTTCTTC. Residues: CATSGFLGLAGGKSSYNEQFF.